These 9 T cell receptor beta chains share one sample of origin, sequenced in a study of T-cell memory formation after mild COVID-19. TCRdb passed the 5' RACE reads through MiXCR, listing each CDR3 protein once. The repertoire holds roughly 480,000 distinct CDR3 sequences, roughly 25% seen once, with around 12% in the top ten. The material sequenced was PBMCs or a T cell subset sorted from them (not recorded which). The receptor source for this set is an adult woman who had mild COVID-19 (a few samples of this study predate the infection). Cell type and time point are not known.

This clonotype was recorded a few times. This chain joins TRBV20-1 and TRBJ2-7, with D perhaps matching TRBD1 (7 bases). V was pared by 4 bases and J by 1 base, with 8 bases between. The CDR3 has 12 amino acids. Germline V gene sequence: CDR1 DFQATT, CDR2 SNEGSKA (reference sequence). DNA of the CDR3: TGCAGTGCTACAGGGGGGTCCTACGAGCAGTACTTC. It specifies CSATGGSYEQYF.

The chain combines TRBV6-1 with TRBJ1-5; D is uncertain. From germline, CDR1 is MNHNS and CDR2 SASEGT. The CDR3 spans 10 residues. V was pared by 3 bases and J by 7 bases, with 1 base between. The CDR3 loop is CASSDQPQHF. The CDR3 nucleotides are TGTGCCAGCAGTGACCAGCCCCAGCATTTT.

The chain combines TRBV2 with TRBJ2-1; maybe TRBD2 (6 bases). With 1 base removed from V and 14 bases from J, the gap between germline ends came to 18 bases. Germline V gene sequence: CDR1 SNHLY, CDR2 FYNNEI. CDR3 length: 14 residues. The CDR3 DNA reads TGTGCCAGCAGTGAAGACCCTTTAGCGGCGGGCGAGTTCTTC. It encodes CASSEDPLAAGEFF. Together with reference TRBV2 and TRBJ2-1, the CDR3 gives the full variable domain: EPEVTQTPSHQVTQMGQEVILRCVPISNHLYFYWYRQILGQKVEFLVSFYNNEISEKSEIFDDQFSVERPDGSNFTLKIRSTKLEDSAMYFCASSEDPLAAGEFFGPGTRLTVL.

This clonotype was counted between two and nine times. The chain couples TRBV29-1 to TRBJ1-1, with D tentatively TRBD1 (5 bases). The CDR3 is 13 amino acids. CDR1 is SQVTM, CDR2 ANQGSEA, per germline. V was trimmed by 8 bases and J by 5 bases, leaving 18 bases between them. CDR3 in amino acids: CSSSGGAGTEAFF. CDR3 DNA: TGCAGCTCCTCCGGCGGGGCGGGGACTGAAGCTTTCTTT. Together with reference TRBV29-1 and TRBJ1-1, the CDR3 gives the full variable domain: SAVISQKPSRDICQRGTSLTIQCQVDSQVTMMFWYRQQPGQSLTLIATANQGSEATYESGFVIDKFPISRPNLTFSTLTVSNMSPEDSSIYLCSSSGGAGTEAFFGQGTRLTVV.

This clonotype was seen only a few times. This rearrangement joins TRBV5-1 to TRBJ2-7; TRBD1 is a possible D gene (6 bases). V was clipped by 1 base and J by 6 bases, with 11 bases between them. Germline V lookup: CDR1 SGHRS, CDR2 YFSETQ. The length of the CDR3 is 13 residues. Here the CDR3 DNA reads TGCGCCAGCAGCTTGACGTTGGGGGCCGAGCAGTACTTC. This sequence encodes CASSLTLGAEQYF.

With regard to this clonotype: One end of the junction is discordant with germline, which a read error may explain. This rearrangement joins TRBV29-1 to TRBJ1-1, with D possibly being TRBD1 (5 bases). This CDR3 is 14 amino acids long. The germline CDR1 and CDR2 sequences are SQVTM and ANQGSEA. CDR3 loop: CSASPPGANTGAFF. The CDR3 bases are TGCAGCGCCTCACCCCCCGGGGCGAACACTGGAGCTTTCTTT.

This chain links TRBV5-1 with TRBJ2-4, with D tentatively TRBD2 (6 bases). Germline CDR1 and CDR2: SGHRS and YFSETQ. The CDR3 has 14 residues. The ends were cut back, 1 base at V and 8 bases at J, with 13 bases in the middle. CDR3 sequence reads: CASSLRRGGDIQYF. DNA for the CDR3: TGCGCCAGCAGCTTGAGGCGGGGTGGGGACATTCAGTACTTC. Full variable domain (missing parts from reference TRBV5-1 and TRBJ2-4): KAGVTQTPRYLIKTRGQQVTLSCSPISGHRSVSWYQQTPGQGLQFLFEYFSETQRNKGNFPGRFSGRQFSNSRSEMNVSTLELGDSALYLCASSLRRGGDIQYFGAGTRLSVL.

The chain combines TRBV7-2 with TRBJ2-3; TRBD2 matches 11 bases. Germline V CDR1 and CDR2: SGHTA, FQGNSA. The CDR3 sequence is 19 residues long. The junction had 15 bases not matched to a gene; V was cut back by 5 bases and J by 2 bases. CDR3 in amino acids: CASSHLAGGITGVTDTQYF. CDR3 bases: TGTGCCAGCAGCCACCTAGCGGGGGGTATCACGGGTGTCACAGATACGCAGTATTTT.

Turning to this clonotype: The CDR3 end shows no conserved phenylalanine or tryptophan, and so a read error is likely. The DNA is left out, because the CDR3 cannot be placed on it with certainty; the CDR3 is given as TCRdb lists it. The chain couples TRBV7-6 to TRBJ1-1; the D call of TRBD1 is as the table states it, not checked on the DNA. Per germline, CDR1 SGHVS and CDR2 FNYEAQ. The CDR3 length is 8 residues, termini included. CDR3 in amino acids: CASSLGQG.